This T cell receptor beta chain was found in a study of T cell repertoires in cytomegalovirus infection (dated by TCRdb to between 2017 and 2020). Context from the whole study: Donor HLA type was relevant to the analysis, as public TCR beta signatures indicated carriage of CMV infection together with the matching HLA type. Findings and caveats that apply to the study as a whole: Cumulative frequency of public TCR beta family members discriminated carriers of CMV infection plus the relevant HLA type in this cohort and an independent roughly 340-donor cohort. The ex vivo response was dominated by HLA-C-restricted CMV-specific TCR beta clonotypes, which also provided the single most frequent clonotype in two of eight donors.

V gives up 6 bases and J gives up 0 bases, and the segment between their germline ends measures 5 bases. Measured from the cysteine to the phenylalanine, the CDR3 is 12 residues long. Only the CDR3 part of the read is kept: 36 bases, read in frame from the first base. Taken from the germline V gene, the CDR1 and CDR2 loops are MNHEY and SVGAGI. This sample was sequenced with an Illumina HiSeq 1500. TCRdb itself trimmed the public reads at Q25 with fastp, ran MiXCR and retained productive beta chains. A single entry per CDR3 protein holds the most common genes and DNA from its merged rows. For this sample the table gives a few hundred thousand distinct CDR3 sequences, of which more than 8% were detected only once. The top ten hold approximately 4.5% of the sample. This clonotype was observed at least ten times. What this receptor recognizes is not known. Base quality data are lacking; no much larger clone is found one base away.

The receptor was derived from a human donor in good health (CMV status not recorded). Some clones in this sample may be carry-over from other donors' samples. This chain is built from TRBV6-5 and TRBJ1-1; no D segment can be confidently identified. The sample comprised PBMCs. The CDR3 sequence is CASSRMNTEAFF. DNA sequence: TGTGCCAGCAGCAGGATGAACACTGAAGCTTTCTTT.